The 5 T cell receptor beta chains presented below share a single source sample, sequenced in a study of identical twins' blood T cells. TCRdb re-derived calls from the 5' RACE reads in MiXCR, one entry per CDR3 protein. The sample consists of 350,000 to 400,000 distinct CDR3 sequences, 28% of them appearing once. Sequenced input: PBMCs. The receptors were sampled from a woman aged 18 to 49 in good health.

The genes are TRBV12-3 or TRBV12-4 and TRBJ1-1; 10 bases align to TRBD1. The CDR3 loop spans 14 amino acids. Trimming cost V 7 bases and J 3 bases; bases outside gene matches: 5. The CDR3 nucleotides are TGTGCCAGCAACCGACAGGGGGCCGACACTGAAGCTTTCTTT. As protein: CASNRQGADTEAFF.

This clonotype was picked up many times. DNA for the CDR3: TGTGCCAGCCGATCATCTGGGGGAGCTTTAGATGGCTACACCTTC. Translating it yields CASRSSGGALDGYTF. V gene TRBV9 combines with J gene TRBJ1-2, with TRBD1 as a possible D gene (5 bases). Trimming removed 7 bases from V and 6 bases from J, with 22 bases in between. CDR1 is SGDLS and CDR2 is YYNGEE in the germline V gene. CDR3 size: 15 residues.

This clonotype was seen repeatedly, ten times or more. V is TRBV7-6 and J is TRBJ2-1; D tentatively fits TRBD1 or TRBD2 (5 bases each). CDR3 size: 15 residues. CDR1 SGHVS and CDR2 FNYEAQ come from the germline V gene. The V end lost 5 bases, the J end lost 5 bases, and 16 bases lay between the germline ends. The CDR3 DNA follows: TGTGCCAGCAGCATAACGGGACCAATTGACAATGAGCAGTTCTTC. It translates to CASSITGPIDNEQFF.

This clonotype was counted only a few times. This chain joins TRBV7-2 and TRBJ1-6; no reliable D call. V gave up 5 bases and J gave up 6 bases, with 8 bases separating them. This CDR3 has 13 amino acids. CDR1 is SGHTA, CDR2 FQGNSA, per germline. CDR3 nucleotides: TGTGCCAGCAGCGGGTACCCTAATTCACCCCTCCACTTT. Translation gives CASSGYPNSPLHF.

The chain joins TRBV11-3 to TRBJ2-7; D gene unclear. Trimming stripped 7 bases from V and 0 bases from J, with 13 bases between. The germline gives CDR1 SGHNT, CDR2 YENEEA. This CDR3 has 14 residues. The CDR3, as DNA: TGTGCCAGCATGCGGCAGTTGGGCTCCTACGAGCAGTACTTC. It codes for CASMRQLGSYEQYF.